This T cell receptor (beta chain) stems from a study of blood T cell repertoires in COVID-19 (TCRdb year 2020). Concerning the study at large: Samples from collaborators originated in the United States, Italy and Spain and spanned both the acute and convalescent phases of COVID-19. Subjects who had been exposed to COVID-19, were actively infected with it, or had recovered from it provided the deeply sampled blood TCRbeta repertoires that made up the dataset. The prospective study material was composed of cDNA or gDNA derived from T cells, B-cell-depleted T cells, or PBMCs. The repertoires were made available in a free public database intended to serve as a resource for research on the immune response to SARS-CoV-2. HLA class I and class II types, where available, came from metadata supplied by the sample provider rather than from assay-based typing. The sample metadata nearly always contained a de-identified subject ID, COVID-19 status, age in years and sex. The samples were drawn from the first 160 participants of the ongoing ImmuneRACE study and from 1,254 subjects provided by 6 global collaborators. The paper's findings and limits, for the study overall: Clinical and demographic metadata were provided uncurated, with the amount varying by source and participant.

The immunoSEQ Assay, a bias-controlled multiplex PCR, was used to amplify TCRbeta CDR3 regions from genomic DNA. In the paper's pipeline: The number of nucleated cells in each sample was estimated by amplification of reference gene primers within the assay. To quantify the absolute abundance of each unique TCRbeta CDR3 rearrangement, sequence reads were collapsed and filtered. For each sample, productive Simpson clonality was calculated by taking the square root of Simpson's diversity index across productive rearrangements. Not all clones reach the TCRdb copy of this immuneACCESS table, which keeps in-frame sequences only. Checked studies attribute under half of the gap to unresolved V genes and leave the rest unexplained. V and J calls and clone size are those listed in that table; D and trimming were worked out from the DNA. The sample yields tens of thousands of clones; approximately 89% were counted once. The leading ten clones occupy approximately 11% of the sample.

The collaborating institutions used their own protocols to collect whole blood in K2EDTA tubes. For TCRbeta analysis, collaborator samples were shipped as frozen whole blood, as isolated PBMCs, or as DNA extracted from either sample type. From cysteine to phenylalanine, the CDR3 is 16 amino acids long. The retained sequence is limited to the CDR3, 48 bases, with the frame set at the first base. Sequences LGHNA (CDR1) and YSLEER (CDR2) are obtained from the germline V gene. Germline trimming: 1 base from V, 8 bases from J; junction bases outside gene matches: 11. Worth noting for this clone: The specificity of this receptor is unknown. No much larger clone exists at a distance of one base, and base qualities are not known.

Sequencing was carried out using peripheral blood. This clonotype was obtained from a human donor with active COVID-19. The donor label of this sample is uncertain. The chain is encoded by TRBV4-3 joined to TRBJ1-2; TRBD1 agrees with 9 junctional bases. The CDR3 sequence is CASSQVPGQGGHGYTF. The DNA sequence follows: TGCGCCAGCAGCCAAGTACCGGGACAGGGTGGTCACGGCTACACCTTC.